This T cell receptor (beta chain) stems from a study of PD-1 blockade in classical Hodgkin lymphoma. Study conclusions and caveats: CD4+ TCR diversity climbed significantly by C4D1, unlike CD8+ TCR diversity.

The sample's time point: cycle 4 day 1 (C4D1), after less than seven weeks of nivolumab. The patients all showed relapse after autologous stem cell transplantation, while their brentuximab vedotin exposure varied. Profiling relied on immunoSEQ multiplex PCR, and the TCRdb table lists in-frame clones only, not all of them. The repertoire holds 100,000 or so clones, with approximately 90% as singletons. The germline V gene has CDR1 LGHNA and CDR2 YNFKEQ. The length of the CDR3 is 13 residues. V gave up 0 bases and J gave up 8 bases, with 7 bases separating them. Regarding this clone: The antigen remains undetermined.

The sequence came from a human donor with classical Hodgkin lymphoma. The chain links TRBV4-2 to TRBJ2-2; no clear D gene. The sample in question was peripheral blood mononuclear cells (PBMCs), obtained before the fourth cycle of nivolumab. The CDR3 is CASSQDGRGELFF. CDR3 coding DNA: TGTGCCAGCAGCCAAGACGGGCGAGGGGAGCTGTTTTTT.